The clone carrying this TCR beta chain has only a few counts. The antigen is not known. These data are taken from a study of T-cell memory formation after mild COVID-19. 5'RACE, which relied on constant-segment primers, yielded TCR alpha and TCR beta cDNA libraries carrying sample barcodes and UMIs. One entry per CDR3 protein results from TCRdb running MiXCR on the 5' RACE reads. The table lists around 450,000 distinct CDR3 sequences, 24% of them singletons. Whole-study results and caveats: Of the contracting clones, CD4+ ones lay mainly in CM and EM, and CD8+ ones in EMRA. CD4+ bias marked clones expanding day 15 to 37, unlike balanced contracting clones.

The sequenced sample was PBMCs or a T cell subset sorted from them (not recorded which). The sequence was collected from an adult woman who had mild COVID-19 (a few samples of this study predate the infection). Cell type and time point are not known.

CDR3 DNA sequence: TGCGCCAGCAGCCAAGATATAGAGGCATGGGGTGAGCAGTTCTTC. Translated, it gives CASSQDIEAWGEQFF. This chain links TRBV4-3 with TRBJ2-1, with no clear D. The CDR3 contains 15 residues. Germline V gives CDR1 LGHNA, CDR2 YSLEER. V was cut by 0 bases and J by 9 bases, with 15 bases left in between.